These 29 T cell receptor beta chains originate from one sample sequenced in a study of molecular identifiers for immune sequencing clone quantification. TCRdb used MiXCR to reprocess the PCR reads, holding one entry per CDR3 protein. The sample shows roughly 300,000 distinct CDR3 sequences, 24% of them seen only once. Sequenced material: naive CD8+ T cells from blood, with Jurkat cell RNA spiked in. The subset: FACS-sorted CD8+CD4-CCR7+CD45RA+ naive T cells. The receptors were gathered from a human donor in good health. Some libraries in this study had Jurkat cell RNA spiked in.

This clonotype was counted only a few times. The rearrangement uses TRBV4-3 and TRBJ2-6; 7 nucleotides agree with TRBD1. Trimming at V came to 0 bases and at J to 2 bases, leaving 4 bases not matched to a gene. Germline CDR1 is LGHNA and CDR2 is YSLEER. The CDR3 extends over 17 amino acids. CDR3 sequence reads: CASSQDRGRAGANVLTF. The CDR3 DNA reads TGCGCCAGCAGCCAAGATAGGGGGCGGGCTGGGGCCAACGTCCTGACTTTC.

The sample holds one count of this clonotype. Since a much larger clone is just one base distant, this may be a read error. The chain has TRBV19 and TRBJ2-5; D remains unclear. There are 12 residues in the CDR3. Germline V gene lookup returns CDR1 LNHDA and CDR2 SQIVND (reference sequence). The CDR3: CASSIGEEAQYF. The DNA for the CDR3 is TGTGCCAGTAGTATAGGGGAAGAGGCCCAGTACTTC.

This clonotype was found a few times. For the CDR3, the DNA is TGTGCTAGTGCCATGGACCAGGCCTACGAGCAGTACTTC. This gives the protein CASAMDQAYEQYF. The chain recombines TRBV12-5 with TRBJ2-7; no clear D. Germline loops: CDR1 LGHNT, CDR2 FRNRAP. The CDR3 spans 13 residues. The ends were cut back, 7 bases at V and 2 bases at J, with 12 bases in the middle.

This clonotype has more than one count but fewer than ten. In DNA, the CDR3 is TGTGCCAGCAGAGACGCTAGCGGGGGGCCTTACGAGCAGTACTTC. Its translation is CASRDASGGPYEQYF. This rearrangement joins TRBV2 to TRBJ2-7; TRBD2 matches 11 bases. Trimming at V came to 6 bases and at J to 4 bases, leaving 8 bases not matched to a gene. The CDR3 has 15 residues. Germline CDR1 reads SNHLY; CDR2 reads FYNNEI.

This clonotype came up many times. The V and J genes are TRBV28 and TRBJ2-7; 12 positions agree with TRBD2. CDR3 size: 16 residues. V was clipped by 4 bases and J by 7 bases; unmatched bases: 11. From germline, CDR1 is MDHEN and CDR2 SYDVKM. In DNA form, the CDR3 reads TGTGCCAGCAGTTCTAGACTAGCGGGAGCCCTGGGGGAGCAGTACTTC. Translated: CASSSRLAGALGEQYF.

The V call is TRBV7-2, the J call TRBJ2-6; D is unresolved. V lost 4 bases, J lost 4 bases, and 11 bases lay in between. Germline V gives CDR1 SGHTA, CDR2 FQGNSA. This CDR3 spans 15 amino acids. For the CDR3, the DNA is TGTGCCAGCAGCTCCAACACCGGGGGGGCCAACGTCCTGACTTTC. This codes for CASSSNTGGANVLTF.

In the case of this clonotype: The junction shows a germline mismatch at one end, possibly a read error. V gene TRBV11-2 combines with J gene TRBJ2-1; the D gene is possibly TRBD2 (5 bases). There are 17 residues in the CDR3. Germline loops: CDR1 SGHAT, CDR2 FQNNGV. CDR3 in DNA: TGTGCCAGCAGCTTAGTGGCAGCGGAGAGCTCCTACAGTGAGCAGTTCTTC. Protein sequence: CASSLVAAESSYSEQFF. Using reference TRBV11-2 and TRBJ2-1 for the parts outside the CDR3, the full variable domain is EAGVAQSPRYKIIEKRQSVAFWCNPISGHATLYWYQQILGQGPKLLIQFQNNGVVDDSQLPKDRFSAERLKGVDSTLKIQPAKLEDSAVYLCASSLVAAESSYSEQFFGPGTRLTVL.

This clonotype was detected only a few times. The chain links TRBV2 to TRBJ2-1; 10 bases align to TRBD2. The V and J ends lost 7 bases and 7 bases, in that order; junction bases with no gene match: 7. Germline V gene sequence: CDR1 SNHLY, CDR2 FYNNEI. The CDR3 extends over 14 amino acids. DNA of the CDR3: TGTGCCAGCACTCCGGGACTAGCGTTTAATGAGCAGTTCTTC. As protein: CASTPGLAFNEQFF.

This clonotype was picked up many times. The chain couples TRBV7-9 to TRBJ1-1; D ambiguous. The V gene lost 1 base and the J gene lost 4 bases, with 4 bases spanning the gap. The CDR3 has 12 amino acids. Germline-derived CDR1 and CDR2 are SEHNR and FQNEAQ (reference sequence). The CDR3 spells CASSLVLTEAFF. The CDR3 DNA sequence: TGTGCCAGCAGCTTAGTTCTCACTGAAGCTTTCTTT.

The chain employs TRBV6-2 or TRBV6-3 and TRBJ2-1, with D unclear. Germline CDR1 and CDR2: MNHEY and SVGEGT. The length of the CDR3 is 14 residues. The ends were cut back, 0 bases at V and 10 bases at J, with 13 bases in the middle. This CDR3 is CASSYSSDPGEQFF. CDR3 DNA sequence: TGTGCCAGCAGTTACTCTTCTGACCCCGGGGAGCAGTTCTTC.

This clonotype was seen a few times. The V gene is TRBV29-1, the J gene TRBJ2-7; D not certain. Germline CDR1 SQVTM, CDR2 ANQGSEA. The ends were cut back, 4 bases at V and 4 bases at J, with 8 bases in the middle. The CDR3 runs to 11 residues. In DNA form, the CDR3 reads TGCAGCGTTGTCCGAGCTTACGAGCAGTACTTC. Translated: CSVVRAYEQYF.

In the case of this clonotype: Given a much more abundant clone one base away, this may be a read error. V and J are TRBV5-1 and TRBJ2-3; D uncertain. Germline CDR1 and CDR2: SGHRS and YFSETQ. The V and J ends lost 4 bases and 8 bases respectively, with 20 bases between them. The CDR3 covers 15 residues. This chain's CDR3 is CASSPTLIHKGTQYF. The CDR3 DNA sequence: TGCGCCAGCAGCCCGACCCTAATCCACAAGGGTACGCAGTATTTT.

Only a few counts were recorded for this clonotype. V is TRBV4-1 and J is TRBJ2-7, with TRBD1 as a possible D gene (5 bases). CDR1 MGHRA and CDR2 YSYEKL come from the germline V gene. Trimming took 1 base from V and 5 from J, leaving 9 bases between them. The CDR3 has 13 residues. The CDR3 DNA sequence: TGCGCCAGCAGCCAAGCCCAAGGGGACGAGCAGTACTTC. This translates into CASSQAQGDEQYF.

This chain connects TRBV4-1 to TRBJ1-6; 7 positions match TRBD1. With 0 bases clipped from V and 7 bases from J, the junction kept 0 bases outside the gene matches. The CDR3 consists of 14 residues. Germline assignment: CDR1 MGHRA and CDR2 YSYEKL. CDR3 sequence reads: CASSQETGNSPLHF. CDR3 bases: TGCGCCAGCAGCCAAGAGACAGGGAATTCACCCCTCCACTTT.

In this sample, this clonotype turned up many times. This chain connects TRBV6-5 to TRBJ1-2, with a possible D match to TRBD1 (5 bases). V gave up 4 bases and J gave up 8 bases, with 17 bases separating them. The CDR3 sequence is 14 residues long. Germline V gene data show CDR1 as MNHEY and CDR2 as SVGAGI. In nucleotides, the CDR3 is TGTGCCAGCAGTTCCGAGTCGAGGGGCGGCGGCTACACCTTC. Protein product: CASSSESRGGGYTF.

V usage is TRBV7-3 and J usage is TRBJ2-1, with 9 nucleotides matching TRBD1. Germline V gives CDR1 SGHTA, CDR2 FQGTGA. J lost 3 bases, V lost 4 bases, and 10 bases had no gene match. CDR3 length equals 17 residues. CDR3 residues: CASSSQPGTGIYNEQFF. CDR3 coding DNA: TGTGCCAGCAGCTCTCAGCCCGGGACAGGGATCTACAATGAGCAGTTCTTC.

This clonotype was recorded many times. The rearrangement joins TRBV6-5 to TRBJ2-4, with 10 nucleotides matching TRBD2. Unmatched junction bases numbered 3, after V lost 6 bases and J lost 4 bases. The germline V gene has CDR1 MNHEY and CDR2 SVGAGI. This CDR3 contains 14 residues. CDR3 DNA: TGTGCCAGCAGAAGCGGGGGGGGGAAAAACATTCAGTACTTC. Protein sequence: CASRSGGGKNIQYF.

This clonotype was seen more than once but under ten times. The chain employs TRBV4-3 and TRBJ2-3; the D gene is possibly TRBD2 (7 bases). Trimming left V 0 bases short and J 5 bases short, with 15 bases between. This CDR3 spans 16 amino acids. The V gene's germline CDR1 is LGHNA and CDR2 YSLEER. The CDR3 sequence is CASSQDWRGPGDTQYF. CDR3 nucleotide sequence: TGCGCCAGCAGCCAAGATTGGCGGGGGCCGGGAGATACGCAGTATTTT.

Comments on this clonotype: It may be a read error: a sequence one base away is much more abundant. The chain is built from TRBV28 and TRBJ1-1; weak D call: TRBD1 (5 bases). CDR1 is MDHEN and CDR2 is SYDVKM in the germline V gene. The germline V and J ends were trimmed by 3 bases and 1 base, with 9 bases remaining between them. The CDR3 runs 14 residues. CDR3 in amino acids: CASSFGGSNTEAFF. CDR3 DNA sequence: TGTGCCAGCAGTTTCGGGGGTTCGAACACTGAAGCTTTCTTT.

Turning to this clonotype: The final CDR3 position lacks the conserved phenylalanine or tryptophan, pointing to a likely read error. V usage is TRBV5-1 and J usage is TRBJ2-7; 9 nucleotides align to TRBD1. CDR3 length: 15 amino acids. V shed 0 bases and J 0 bases; nucleotides not matched to a gene: 1. CDR1 and CDR2 from the germline V gene are SGHRS and YFSETQ. The chain's CDR3 is CASSLAGQGSYEQYI. The CDR3 bases are TGCGCCAGCAGCTTGGCGGGACAGGGCTCCTACGAGCAGTACATC.

Details on this clonotype: This may be a read error, as it is one base from a much larger clone. No DNA is shown, since the ends of the CDR3 on it are uncertain; the CDR3 is the one TCRdb lists. The chain carries TRBV9 and TRBJ2-1; TRBD2 is the table's D call and was not checked against the DNA. Germline loops: CDR1 SGDLS, CDR2 YYNGEE. A total of 14 residues make up the CDR3, ends included. The CDR3 protein is CASSVGPGTSGGTW.

Only a few counts were recorded for this clonotype. V usage is TRBV28 and J usage is TRBJ1-1; maybe TRBD1 (5 bases). The CDR3 is 12 residues long. Deletions cut 7 bases from V and 5 bases from J, with 11 bases between. The V gene's germline CDR1 is MDHEN and CDR2 SYDVKM. The CDR3 is CASTRVWTEAFF. CDR3 nucleotide sequence: TGTGCCAGCACCAGGGTGTGGACTGAAGCTTTCTTT.

Comments on this clonotype: A junction end diverges from the germline sequence, so it may reflect a read error. V and J are TRBV4-1 and TRBJ1-5; D call uncertain. Per the germline V gene, CDR1 is MGHRA and CDR2 is YSYEKL. The CDR3 is 16 residues long. The CDR3 loop reads CASSQDFPDSNQPPHF. The CDR3 DNA reads TGCGCCAGCAGCCAAGATTTCCCCGATAGCAATCAGCCCCCGCATTTT.

This clonotype was counted only a few times. The DNA for the CDR3 is TGTGCCAGCAGCTGGAGACAGGCCTATGAAGCTTTCTTT. Protein: CASSWRQAYEAFF. The chain carries TRBV5-5 and TRBJ1-1, with a possible D match to TRBD1 (6 bases). Germline V gene lookup returns CDR1 SGHKS and CDR2 YYEKEE (reference sequence). The CDR3 has 13 residues. The V and J ends lost 3 bases and 7 bases respectively, with 13 bases between them. The full variable domain, completed using reference TRBV5-5 and TRBJ1-1, is DAGVTQSPTHLIKTRGQQVTLRCSPISGHKSVSWYQQVLGQGPQFIFQYYEKEERGRGNFPDRFSARQFPNYSSELNVNALLLGDSALYLCASSWRQAYEAFFGQGTRLTVV.

Ten or more counts support this clonotype. The chain links TRBV5-6 to TRBJ1-1; TRBD1 matches at 11 bases. Per germline, CDR1 SGHDT and CDR2 YYEEEE. The V gene end was trimmed by 4 bases and the J gene end by 4 bases; junction bases not matched to a gene: 12. This CDR3 is built from 17 residues. In DNA, the CDR3 is TGTGCCAGCAGCCCCGGAGGGACAGGGGGTTTTGGCACTGAAGCTTTCTTT. The encoded protein is CASSPGGTGGFGTEAFF.

Only a few counts were recorded for this clonotype. The V gene is TRBV7-9, the J gene TRBJ1-2; D might be TRBD1 (5 bases). Germline values: CDR1 SEHNR, CDR2 FQNEAQ (reference sequence). This CDR3 has 14 residues. The V gene lost 5 bases and the J gene lost 2 bases, with 12 bases spanning the gap. The CDR3: CASSGRQNNYGYTF. CDR3 in DNA: TGTGCCAGCAGCGGACGACAGAACAACTATGGCTACACCTTC.

This clonotype was detected many times. The chain recombines TRBV28 with TRBJ2-7, with a possible D match to TRBD1 (6 bases). The V and J ends lost 7 bases and 3 bases respectively, with 25 bases between them. The germline gives CDR1 MDHEN, CDR2 SYDVKM. This CDR3 has 17 amino acids. The CDR3 bases are TGTGCCAGCACCTCACTCCTAGGGGGACCCGCCGACTACGAGCAGTACTTC. This encodes CASTSLLGGPADYEQYF.

This clonotype was recorded a few times. This rearrangement joins TRBV2 to TRBJ1-4, with D perhaps TRBD1 (6 bases). Trimming removed 3 bases at V and 7 bases at J, with 15 bases between. The CDR3 length is 15 residues. CDR1 is SNHLY and CDR2 is FYNNEI in the germline V gene. This chain's CDR3 is CASSELAGASEKLFF. CDR3 bases: TGTGCCAGCAGTGAGCTGGCAGGGGCTAGTGAAAAACTGTTTTTT.

Notes on this clonotype: At one boundary the junction diverges from the germline segment, which might be a read error. This rearrangement joins TRBV6-6 to TRBJ2-7; D uncertain. Germline CDR1 and CDR2: MNHNY and SVGAGI (reference sequence). This CDR3 spans 12 amino acids. The CDR3 is CASSPDPAEPCF. CDR3 nucleotide sequence: TGTGCCAGCAGTCCGGACCCGGCCGAGCCGTGCTTC.